Below, one TCR beta chain is given with its context. Its antigen is not identified. For pre-culture CD4+ samples, the target was a few hundred thousand T cell genomes. The protocol was immunoSEQ multiplex PCR, while the TCRdb copy is restricted to in-frame clones and leaves out a portion. The sample shows around 100,000 clones, around 93% of them seen only once. The germline gives CDR1 SGHTS, CDR2 YDEGEE. CDR3 length: 17 residues. Deletions cut 0 bases from V and 0 bases from J, with 13 bases between. This sample is drawn from a study of T cell repertoires and HLA-DP antigens. Study overall: Pre-culture CD4+ samples used 1,200 ng DNA versus roughly 200 ng for CD137+CD4+ sorts.

Study outcomes and limitations: Against both alloantigens, CD137+ clonality was similar, 0.3 to 0.45.

The V call is TRBV5-8, the J call TRBJ1-5, with D maybe TRBD1 (5 bases). Sample: CD4+ T cells from PBMCs. The TCR comes from a woman aged 18-29 years in good health and CMV-seronegative. The CDR3 loop reads CASSLGSGTHSNQPQHF. DNA of the CDR3: TGTGCCAGCAGCTTGGGTAGTGGGACCCATAGCAATCAGCCCCAGCATTTT.